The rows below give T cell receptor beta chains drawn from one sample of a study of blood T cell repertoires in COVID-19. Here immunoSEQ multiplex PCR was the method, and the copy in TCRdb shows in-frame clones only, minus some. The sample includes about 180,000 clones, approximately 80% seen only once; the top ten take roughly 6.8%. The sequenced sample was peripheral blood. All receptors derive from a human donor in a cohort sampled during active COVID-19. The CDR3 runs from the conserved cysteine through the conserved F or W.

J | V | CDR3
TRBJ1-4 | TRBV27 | CASSPSDTAGEKLFF
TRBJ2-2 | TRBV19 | CASTDPVAGGFTGELFF
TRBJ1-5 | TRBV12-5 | CASGWTGGQPQHF
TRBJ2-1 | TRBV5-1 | CASSPDRGDLNEQFF
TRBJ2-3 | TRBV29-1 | CSVDMGGPRTDTQYF
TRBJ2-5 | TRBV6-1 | CASSEIFQETQYF
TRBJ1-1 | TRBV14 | CASSSGRGGATEAFF
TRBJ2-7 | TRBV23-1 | CASSQSILLAGTHTYEQYF
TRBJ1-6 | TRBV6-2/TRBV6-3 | CASSGQGRADSPLHF
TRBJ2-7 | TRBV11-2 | CASRSTAYEQYF
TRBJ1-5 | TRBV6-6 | CASSPAGVTNQPQHF
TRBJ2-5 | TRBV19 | CASSRDSQETQYF
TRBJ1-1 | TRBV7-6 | CASSLGRGSANTEAFF
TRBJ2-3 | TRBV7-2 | CASSASWVGDTQYF
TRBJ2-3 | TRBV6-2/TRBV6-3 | CASSTTGPAATQYF
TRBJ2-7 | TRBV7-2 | CASSLSGESYEQYF
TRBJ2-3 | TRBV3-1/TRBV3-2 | CASSQVTIGADTQYF
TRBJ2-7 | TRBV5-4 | CASSFRSGYEQYF